Presented here are 31 T cell receptor beta chains from one specimen sequenced in a study of control samples from healthy donors and cancer patients. Profiling relied on immunoSEQ multiplex PCR, and the TCRdb table lists in-frame clones only, not all of them. Seen here are about 49,000 clones, approximately 83% observed once, and the top ten hold 2.8%. The sequenced material came from PBMCs. The receptor source for this set is a woman between 45 and 60 years old with lung cancer.

This chain connects TRBV21-1 to TRBJ2-3; the DNA was not compared with TRBD2, the D call given in the table. TRBV21-1 is termed a pseudogene. The CDR3 consists of 18 residues. The CDR3 nucleotides read TGTGCCAGCAGGGGTTTAGGAGGATCTAGCGGGGGCACAGATACGCAGTATTTT. Its protein product is CASRGLGGSSGGTDTQYF.

The chain links TRBV6-5 to TRBJ2-7; tentative D call: TRBD1 (6 bases). The germline CDR1 and CDR2 sequences are MNHEY and SVGAGI. Trimming cost V 5 bases and J 7 bases, with 15 bases left between them. The CDR3 is made up of 13 amino acids. The CDR3 region has the DNA TGTGCCAGCAGTACTACAGGGCCGGGGGAGCAGTACTTC. It specifies CASSTTGPGEQYF.

V usage is TRBV2 and J usage is TRBJ2-2; D is possibly TRBD1 (6 bases). The CDR3 length is 13 residues. Trimming removed 6 bases at V and 2 bases at J, with 7 bases between. Germline V lookup: CDR1 SNHLY, CDR2 FYNNEI. CDR3 coding DNA: TGTGCCAGCAGGGACAGTAACACCGGGGAGCTGTTTTTT. It specifies CASRDSNTGELFF.

V usage is TRBV7-3 and J usage is TRBJ2-3; 9 bases are shared with TRBD2. The CDR3 spans 15 residues. Looked up from germline, CDR1 is SGHTA and CDR2 is FQGTGA. V was clipped by 3 bases and J by 1 base; unmatched bases: 2. The CDR3 sequence: CASSFSSGGTDTQYF. For the CDR3, the DNA is TGTGCCAGCAGCTTCTCTAGCGGGGGCACAGATACGCAGTATTTT.

J is TRBJ1-1 and V is TRBV27, with D unresolved. The V end lost 6 bases, the J end lost 5 bases, and 13 bases lay between the germline ends. Germline assignment: CDR1 MNHEY and CDR2 SMNVEV (reference sequence). The CDR3 spans 13 residues. The CDR3 sequence: CASRRREATEAFF. Written as DNA, the CDR3 is TGTGCCAGCAGGAGACGGGAGGCGACTGAAGCTTTCTTT.

V usage is TRBV6-5 and J usage is TRBJ2-7; D may be TRBD2 (6 bases). CDR1 and CDR2 (germline): MNHEY, SVGAGI. This CDR3 is 15 amino acids long. The V end lost 0 bases, the J end lost 2 bases, and 11 bases lay between the germline ends. The CDR3 DNA is TGTGCCAGCAGTTACTCGAATCGGGGGACCTACGAGCAGTACTTC. Translated, it gives CASSYSNRGTYEQYF.

Note on this clone: Other DNA sequences in the sample encode the same CDR3. J is TRBJ1-1 and V is TRBV12-3 or TRBV12-4; D is undetermined. The V end was cut by 3 bases, the J end by 1 base, with 3 bases between. The CDR3 totals 12 residues. Here the CDR3 DNA reads TGTGCCAGCAGTTTTGGGAACACTGAAGCTTTCTTT. Its protein is CASSFGNTEAFF.

This chain uses TRBV5-6 with TRBJ2-3; D gene ambiguous. Germline CDR1 reads SGHDT; CDR2 reads YYEEEE. This CDR3 has 11 amino acids. V lost 2 bases, J lost 6 bases, and 4 bases lay in between. The CDR3 spells CASSFTDTQYF. The CDR3, as DNA: TGTGCCAGCAGCTTTACGGATACGCAGTATTTT.

V and J are TRBV6-5 and TRBJ1-2; a weak D match, TRBD1 (6 bases). Germline assignment: CDR1 MNHEY and CDR2 SVGAGI. V lost 3 bases and J 4 bases, leaving 15 bases between the germline ends. This CDR3 contains 15 residues. The CDR3 loop is CASSYIETGTYGYTF. CDR3 nucleotides: TGTGCCAGCAGTTATATCGAAACAGGGACCTATGGCTACACCTTC.

This sequence joins TRBV5-4 and TRBJ2-3; 10 bases agree with TRBD2. The germline gives CDR1 SGHNT, CDR2 YYREEE (reference sequence). V was clipped by 2 bases and J by 0 bases; unmatched bases: 3. The CDR3 is 16 residues long. CDR3 DNA sequence: TGTGCCAGCAGCTTATTAGCGGGGGGTAGCACAGATACGCAGTATTTT. Residues: CASSLLAGGSTDTQYF.

The chain links TRBV7-9 to TRBJ1-1; 10 bases fit TRBD1. Per germline, CDR1 SEHNR and CDR2 FQNEAQ (reference sequence). The CDR3 consists of 15 residues. The trim removed 7 bases at V and 3 bases at J, leaving 8 bases unmatched. The CDR3 DNA reads TGTGCCAGCACCTCCGCCGGGACAGGGGACACTGAAGCTTTCTTT. It is translated as CASTSAGTGDTEAFF.

The CDR3 region is CASSLGGQGITEAFF. CDR3 DNA: TGCGCCAGCAGCTTGGGGGGACAGGGTATAACTGAAGCTTTCTTT. The rearrangement joins TRBV5-1 to TRBJ1-1; TRBD1 agrees at 9 bases. CDR1 is SGHRS, CDR2 YFSETQ, per germline. Trimming at V came to 0 bases and at J to 5 bases, leaving 5 bases not matched to a gene. CDR3 length: 15 residues.

The rearrangement uses TRBV2 and TRBJ1-2, with 8 nucleotides matching TRBD1. V was clipped by 5 bases and J by 2 bases; unmatched bases: 4. This CDR3 region has 14 residues. CDR1 is SNHLY and CDR2 is FYNNEI in the germline V gene. The CDR3 DNA sequence: TGTGCCAGCAGTAGGGCAGGGGGCAACTATGGCTACACCTTC. This translates into CASSRAGGNYGYTF. The full variable domain, with the rest looked up from reference TRBV2 and TRBJ1-2, is EPEVTQTPSHQVTQMGQEVILRCVPISNHLYFYWYRQILGQKVEFLVSFYNNEISEKSEIFDDQFSVERPDGSNFTLKIRSTKLEDSAMYFCASSRAGGNYGYTFGSGTRLTVV.

This chain links TRBV5-1 with TRBJ1-1, with 7 bases that match TRBD1. With V trimmed by 4 bases and J by 6 bases, 12 bases remained unmatched. The germline V gene encodes CDR1 SGHRS and CDR2 YFSETQ. The CDR3 runs to 15 residues. This chain's CDR3 is CASSTTGAGVAEAFF. CDR3 nucleotide sequence: TGCGCCAGCAGCACTACAGGGGCCGGGGTCGCTGAAGCTTTCTTT.

CDR3 nucleotides: TGCGCCAGCAGCCAAGATTGGCAGGGGGAAGATACGCAGTATTTT. Protein sequence: CASSQDWQGEDTQYF. The rearrangement uses TRBV4-3 and TRBJ2-3; 7 bases line up with TRBD1. From germline, CDR1 is LGHNA and CDR2 YSLEER. There are 15 residues in the CDR3. V trimming: 0 bases; J trimming: 5 bases; junction bases outside the gene matches: 5.

The V and J genes are TRBV5-6 and TRBJ2-7; TRBD1 is a possible D gene (6 bases). There are 15 residues in the CDR3. V was pared by 1 base and J by 4 bases, with 15 bases between. The V gene's germline CDR1 is SGHDT and CDR2 YYEEEE. CDR3 nucleotides: TGTGCCAGCAGCTTGTTAGGGGACACAGAATACGAGCAGTACTTC. This sequence encodes CASSLLGDTEYEQYF. The complete variable domain, with remaining parts taken from reference TRBV5-6 and TRBJ2-7, reads DAGVTQSPTHLIKTRGQQVTLRCSPKSGHDTVSWYQQALGQGPQFIFQYYEEEERQRGNFPDRFSGHQFPNYSSELNVNALLLGDSALYLCASSLLGDTEYEQYFGPGTRLTVT.

V gene TRBV6-5 combines with J gene TRBJ1-2; D unresolved. Trimming took off 0 bases at V and 3 bases at J, with 8 bases between the two ends. Germline assignment: CDR1 MNHEY and CDR2 SVGAGI. The CDR3 loop spans 14 amino acids. The CDR3 spells CASSYSNSDYGYTF. The CDR3 DNA reads TGTGCCAGCAGTTACTCGAACTCGGACTATGGCTACACCTTC.

The J gene is TRBJ1-1, the V gene TRBV3-1 (or the pseudogene TRBV3-2); D remains ambiguous. The V gene's germline CDR1 is LGHDT and CDR2 YNNKEL (reference sequence). Trimming took 0 bases from V and 1 from J, leaving 3 bases between them. This CDR3 has 13 residues. The CDR3: CASSQEGNTEAFF. CDR3 in DNA: TGTGCCAGCAGCCAAGAAGGGAACACTGAAGCTTTCTTT.

This sequence joins TRBV6-5 and TRBJ2-5, with 10 bases identical to TRBD1. After removal of 5 bases from V and 5 bases from J, the junction contained 8 bases not matched to a gene. CDR3 length: 15 amino acids. Germline V gene lookup returns CDR1 MNHEY and CDR2 SVGAGI. The chain's CDR3 is CASSRTGTGEETQYF. The CDR3 nucleotides are TGTGCCAGCAGTCGTACCGGGACAGGGGAGGAGACCCAGTACTTC.

This sequence joins TRBV30 and TRBJ2-3; 7 nucleotides agree with TRBD2. Trimming cost V 5 bases and J 1 base; bases outside gene matches: 0. The CDR3 spans 12 residues. Germline assignment: CDR1 GTSNPN and CDR2 SVGIG (reference sequence). The chain's CDR3 is CAWRGGTDTQYF. The CDR3 region has the DNA TGTGCCTGGCGGGGGGGCACAGATACGCAGTATTTT.

The genes are TRBV3-1 (or the pseudogene TRBV3-2) and TRBJ2-5, with D perhaps TRBD1 (5 bases). Germline V gene data show CDR1 as LGHDT and CDR2 as YNNKEL (reference sequence). The CDR3 is 15 amino acids. Trimming stripped 4 bases from V and 7 bases from J, with 19 bases between. This CDR3 reads CASSPRQTLGGTQYF. As DNA, the CDR3 is TGTGCCAGCAGCCCCCGACAGACCCTCGGTGGGACCCAGTACTTC.

The rearrangement uses TRBV29-1 and TRBJ1-2; 8 nucleotides agree with TRBD1. With 4 bases clipped from V and 3 bases from J, the junction kept 7 bases outside the gene matches. CDR1 SQVTM and CDR2 ANQGSEA come from the germline V gene. This CDR3 has 14 amino acids. CDR3 sequence reads: CSVGSGGADYGYTF. CDR3 coding DNA: TGCAGCGTTGGTTCAGGGGGCGCAGACTATGGCTACACCTTC.

This chain links TRBV6-5 with TRBJ2-7, with 7 bases that match TRBD1. Germline-derived CDR1 and CDR2 are MNHEY and SVGAGI. There are 15 residues in the CDR3. V trimming: 6 bases; J trimming: 2 bases; junction bases outside the gene matches: 10. In nucleotides, the CDR3 is TGTGCCAGCAGCCACGGGGACAGACGAACCTACGAGCAGTACTTC. Its translation: CASSHGDRRTYEQYF.

This sequence joins TRBV7-9 and TRBJ2-7; 9 bases agree with TRBD1. The junction had 13 bases not matched to a gene; V was cut back by 5 bases and J by 5 bases. The CDR3 loop spans 16 amino acids. Germline CDR1 and CDR2: SEHNR and FQNEAQ (reference sequence). The CDR3, as DNA: TGTGCCAGCAGCATATGGACCGGGACAGGGAGACACGAGCAGTACTTC. It codes for CASSIWTGTGRHEQYF.

The chain is built from TRBV24-1 and TRBJ2-3; TRBD1 matches at 7 bases. CDR3 length: 16 amino acids. Per germline, CDR1 KGHDR and CDR2 SFDVKD. V gave up 1 base and J gave up 4 bases; unmatched junction bases: 7. CDR3 in DNA: TGTGCCACCAGTGATTTTGAGACAGGGCTGGCAGATACGCAGTATTTT. Translated, it gives CATSDFETGLADTQYF.

The chain links TRBV7-6 to TRBJ2-5; tentatively, D is TRBD1 or TRBD2 (8 bases each). Trimming took 5 bases from V and 0 from J, leaving 19 bases between them. The length of the CDR3 is 17 residues. Germline-derived CDR1 and CDR2 are SGHVS and FNYEAQ. The CDR3 region is CASSRGGPGGYQETQYF. The CDR3, as DNA: TGTGCCAGCAGCCGGGGGGGTCCAGGGGGCTACCAAGAGACCCAGTACTTC.

The chain combines TRBV12-3 or TRBV12-4 with TRBJ1-1; possible D gene TRBD1, 6 bases. The CDR3 spans 13 residues. Trimming removed 6 bases at V and 4 bases at J, with 12 bases between. CDR3 bases: TGTGCCAGCAGCCTAGGGGGGGCCACTGAAGCTTTCTTT. Amino acids: CASSLGGATEAFF.

The chain employs TRBV5-6 and TRBJ1-1, with D perhaps TRBD1 (6 bases). The V end was cut by 4 bases, the J end by 5 bases, with 15 bases between. The CDR3 runs 14 residues. Looked up from germline, CDR1 is SGHDT and CDR2 is YYEEEE. DNA of the CDR3: TGTGCCAGCAGCGGTCCAGGGGAGAGGACTGAAGCTTTCTTT. It specifies CASSGPGERTEAFF. The variable domain in full, with the rest retrieved from reference TRBV5-6 and TRBJ1-1, is DAGVTQSPTHLIKTRGQQVTLRCSPKSGHDTVSWYQQALGQGPQFIFQYYEEEERQRGNFPDRFSGHQFPNYSSELNVNALLLGDSALYLCASSGPGERTEAFFGQGTRLTVV.

The chain carries TRBV2 and TRBJ2-7; D might be TRBD1 (6 bases). V lost 6 bases, J lost 0 bases, and 12 bases lay in between. The germline V gene has CDR1 SNHLY and CDR2 FYNNEI. The CDR3 sequence is 14 residues long. CDR3 loop: CASSPGTSSYEQYF. The CDR3 region has the DNA TGTGCCAGCAGCCCCGGGACATCCTCCTACGAGCAGTACTTC.

This sequence joins TRBV27 and TRBJ2-5; D is undetermined. Trimming pared 2 bases from V and 3 bases from J, leaving 7 bases between. The CDR3 sequence is 13 residues long. The germline V gene encodes CDR1 MNHEY and CDR2 SMNVEV (reference sequence). CDR3 bases: TGTGCCAGCAGTTTAAGGGCAGAAGAGACCCAGTACTTC. This encodes CASSLRAEETQYF.

CDR3 in amino acids: CSASGQGFTDTQYF. The CDR3 DNA sequence: TGCAGTGCTAGTGGACAGGGGTTCACAGATACGCAGTATTTT. J is TRBJ2-3 and V is TRBV20-1; 9 positions agree with TRBD1. The trim removed 3 bases at V and 2 bases at J, leaving 3 bases unmatched. CDR1 and CDR2 (germline): DFQATT, SNEGSKA (reference sequence). This CDR3 contains 14 residues.